The 2 T cell receptor beta chains below all came from one sample that was sequenced in a study of OX40 agonist ivuxolimab in advanced cancers. Profiling relied on immunoSEQ multiplex PCR, and the TCRdb table lists in-frame clones only, not all of them. The repertoire holds about 120,000 clones, with 80% to 90% as singletons. Sequenced here: CD4+ or CD8+ T cells sorted from blood, sampled in a trial of the OX40 agonist ivuxolimab. These receptors came from an adult with an advanced solid tumor such as melanoma, head and neck, liver or kidney cancer.

The chain combines TRBV27 with TRBJ2-1, with 12 bases fitting TRBD2. The CDR3 runs to 16 residues. With 4 bases clipped from V and 5 bases from J, the junction kept 6 bases outside the gene matches. Looked up from germline, CDR1 is MNHEY and CDR2 is SMNVEV (reference sequence). CDR3 region: CASSSRLAGEHNEQFF. As DNA, the CDR3 is TGTGCCAGCAGTTCAAGACTAGCGGGGGAGCACAATGAGCAGTTCTTC.

This chain uses TRBV5-5 with TRBJ2-7, with 10 bases aligning to TRBD1. The germline V gene has CDR1 SGHKS and CDR2 YYEKEE (reference sequence). The CDR3 is 14 amino acids. V gave up 4 bases and J gave up 4 bases; unmatched junction bases: 5. The CDR3 here is CASSDWTGGYEQYF. The CDR3, as DNA: TGTGCCAGCAGCGATTGGACAGGGGGGTACGAGCAGTACTTC.